This TCR beta chain emerged from a study of spatial heterogeneity in lung cancer. Study-wide context: On average, each unique TCR and UMI combination appeared more than ten times in raw reads. The study, taken as a whole, reports: Among tumor T cells, estimated coverage was roughly 7% for alpha chains and roughly 14% for beta chains. Higher tumor mutation counts went along with higher counts of expanded intratumoral alpha and beta TCRs.

Time point specified: sample taken at primary tumor resection. There were around 72 donors, all of them untreated patients with early-stage non-small cell lung cancer. From germline, CDR1 is SGHRS and CDR2 YFSETQ. The CDR3 totals 16 residues. V shed 0 bases and J shed 0 bases, with 11 bases lying between them. MiXCR, applied by TCRdb to the 5' RACE reads, yields one record per CDR3 protein. The table has 7,200 or so distinct CDR3 sequences, approximately 7% seen once. By sample share, this clonotype is medium-sized (0.01 to 0.1%). Its specificity is not known. This beta chain is a stray sequence in a library constructed for alpha chains; its clone size is not meaningful.

The sample in question was lung tumor tissue, obtained at surgery. This chain joins TRBV5-1 and TRBJ2-3, with TRBD1 as a possible D gene (6 bases). The clonotype comes from a female donor with early-stage non-small cell lung cancer. The CDR3 DNA sequence: TGCGCCAGCAGCTTGGAAGACAGGACTAGCACAGATACGCAGTATTTT. This codes for CASSLEDRTSTDTQYF.